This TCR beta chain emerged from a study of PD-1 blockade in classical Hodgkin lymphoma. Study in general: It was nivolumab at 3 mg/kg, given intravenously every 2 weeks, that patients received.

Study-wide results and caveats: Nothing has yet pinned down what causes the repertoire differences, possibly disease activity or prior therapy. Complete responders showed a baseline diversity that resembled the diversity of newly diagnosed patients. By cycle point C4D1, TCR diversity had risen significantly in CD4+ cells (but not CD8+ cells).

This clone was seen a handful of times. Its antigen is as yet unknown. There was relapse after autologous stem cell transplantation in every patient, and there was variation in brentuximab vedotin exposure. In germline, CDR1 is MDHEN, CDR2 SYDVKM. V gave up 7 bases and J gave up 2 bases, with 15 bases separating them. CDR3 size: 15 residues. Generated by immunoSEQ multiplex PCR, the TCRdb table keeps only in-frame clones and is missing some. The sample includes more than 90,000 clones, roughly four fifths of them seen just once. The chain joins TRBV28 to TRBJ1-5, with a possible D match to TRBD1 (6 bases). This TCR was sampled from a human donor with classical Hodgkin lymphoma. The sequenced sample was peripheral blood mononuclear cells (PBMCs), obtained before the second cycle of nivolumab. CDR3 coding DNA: TGTGCCAGCACCACCAACAGGGCCGGCAATCAGCCCCAGCATTTT. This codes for CASTTNRAGNQPQHF.